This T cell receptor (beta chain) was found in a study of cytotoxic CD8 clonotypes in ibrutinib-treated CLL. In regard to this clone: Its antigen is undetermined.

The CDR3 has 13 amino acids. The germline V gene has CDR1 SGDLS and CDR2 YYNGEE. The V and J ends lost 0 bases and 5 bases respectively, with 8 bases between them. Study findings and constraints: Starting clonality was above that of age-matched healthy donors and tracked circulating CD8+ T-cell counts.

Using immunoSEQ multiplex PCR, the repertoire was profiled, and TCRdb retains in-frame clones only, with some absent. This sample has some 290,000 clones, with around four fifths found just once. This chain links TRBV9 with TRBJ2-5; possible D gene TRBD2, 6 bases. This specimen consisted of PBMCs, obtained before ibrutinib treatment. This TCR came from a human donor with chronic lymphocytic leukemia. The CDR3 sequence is CASSVVGGETQYF. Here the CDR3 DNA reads TGTGCCAGCAGCGTAGTCGGGGGTGAGACCCAGTACTTC.